This is a list of T cell receptor beta chains from one sample in a study of regulatory T cells in long-lasting Graves disease. TCRdb ran MiXCR on the multiplex PCR reads and lists one entry per CDR3 protein. The sample holds a few hundred thousand distinct CDR3 sequences, 20% to 25% seen once. The source material was peripheral blood mononuclear cells (PBMCs), sampled at new diagnosis, from a patient treated with antithyroid drugs. Receptors were obtained from a female donor with Graves disease. The CDR3 runs from the conserved cysteine through the conserved F or W. The D gene is left open where the match is weak. Only part of the rows carry a size: once, few, many, or a class if the clone is expanded.

V gene	clone size	D gene	J gene	CDR3 DNA	CDR3 protein
TRBV7-2	NA	TRBD2	TRBJ2-3	TGTGCCAGCAGCCCATCCCGGGCTAGCGGGAGTTTGACAGATACGCAGTATTTT	CASSPSRASGSLTDTQYF
TRBV7-2	NA	NA	TRBJ2-1	TGTGCCAGCAGCACCTTTTTGGGGGGGCCCAATGAGCAGTTCTTC	CASSTFLGGPNEQFF
TRBV9	NA	TRBD2	TRBJ2-1	TGTGCCAGCAGCCCCCGGACTAGCGGGGGCCTTAATGAGCAGTTCTTC	CASSPRTSGGLNEQFF
TRBV20-1	many	TRBD2	TRBJ2-1	TGCAGTGCTATAGACACTAGCGGGGGGTATGAGCAGTTCTTC	CSAIDTSGGYEQFF
TRBV2	many	TRBD2	TRBJ2-1	TGTGCCAGCAGCACTCCTAACCGGGGCGGGAGGGTCCTCAATGAGCAGTTCTTC	CASSTPNRGGRVLNEQFF
TRBV4-3	few	NA	TRBJ1-3	TGCGCCAGCAGCCAAGATCCGGTCCTCTCTGGAAACACCATATATTTT	CASSQDPVLSGNTIYF
TRBV20-1	many	TRBD2	TRBJ2-1	TGCAGTGCTAAGGTGGCGGGAGTATCCTACAATGAGCAGTTCTTC	CSAKVAGVSYNEQFF
TRBV3-1	many	TRBD2	TRBJ2-3	TGTGCCAGCAGCCAAGGTGCCCGACTAGCGGGGCCGGGTACGCAGTATTTT	CASSQGARLAGPGTQYF
TRBV14	few	NA	TRBJ1-2	TGTGCCAGCAGCCAAGAATCGTTGACGTATGGCTACACCTTC	CASSQESLTYGYTF
TRBV3-1	many	NA	TRBJ2-7	TGTGCCAGCAGCCAAGGCGGAAACCAGGGCAAATACGAGCAGTACTTC	CASSQGGNQGKYEQYF
TRBV6-5	many	TRBD2	TRBJ2-1	TGTGCCAGCAGTTACGCTAGCGGTGATTACAATGAGCAGTTCTTC	CASSYASGDYNEQFF
TRBV20-1	NA	TRBD1	TRBJ2-3	TGCAGTGCAAGGCGTCGGACAGGGAGCACAGATACGCAGTATTTT	CSARRRTGSTDTQYF
TRBV2	many	NA	TRBJ1-3	TGTGCCAGCAGTGGGGGGCTAAGGAACACCATATATTTT	CASSGGLRNTIYF
TRBV6-1	many	TRBD1	TRBJ2-1	TGTGCCAGCCACTCGGGACAGGGGAATGAGCAGTTCTTC	CASHSGQGNEQFF
TRBV5-5	many	NA	TRBJ2-7	TGTGCCAGCAGCTTGGGGACGGCCAGGAGCTCCTACGAGCAGTACTTC	CASSLGTARSSYEQYF
TRBV5-5	few	NA	TRBJ2-5	TGTGCCAGCAGCTTCGCTTACGGGACCCAAGAGACCCAGTACTTC	CASSFAYGTQETQYF
TRBV7-3	many	TRBD2	TRBJ2-5	TGTGCCAGCAGCTTAACCGGCGGCGGGGGAGAAGAGACCCAGTACTTC	CASSLTGGGGEETQYF
TRBV10-3	many	TRBD2	TRBJ2-5	TGTGCCATCAGCCGAAGTTCAGAGATAGCGGGGGGGCCGGGGCAAGAGACCCAGTACTTC	CAISRSSEIAGGPGQETQYF
TRBV6-5	many	TRBD1	TRBJ2-1	TGTGCCAGCAGTTACCTCCCTGGACAGGGGATTTTTAATGAGCAGTTCTTC	CASSYLPGQGIFNEQFF
TRBV12-3/TRBV12-4	NA	NA	TRBJ1-3	TGTGCCAGCAGCACAGCAACCTCTGGAAACACCATATATTTT	CASSTATSGNTIYF
TRBV7-9	many	NA	TRBJ2-3	TGTGCCAGCAGCTTAGGCGGGACCTTCCCCCCCACAGATACGCAGTATTTT	CASSLGGTFPPTDTQYF
TRBV5-1	many	NA	TRBJ2-1	TGCGCCAGCAGCTTCGACGCTGAGCAGTTCTTC	CASSFDAEQFF
TRBV10-2	many	TRBD1	TRBJ1-1	TGCGCCAGCAGAGGTGGGGGCAGGGGGCCTTGGGGCACTGAAGCTTTCTTT	CASRGGGRGPWGTEAFF
TRBV5-1	many	NA	TRBJ1-1	TGTGCCAGCAGTTTAACAGGAAAGAACACTGAAGCTTTCTTT	CASSLTGKNTEAFF
TRBV5-1	many	TRBD2	TRBJ2-1	TGCGCCAGCAGTTCAAGCGGGGGGTACGATGAGCAGTTCTTC	CASSSSGGYDEQFF
TRBV12-3/TRBV12-4	many	NA	TRBJ2-7	TGTGCCAGCAGTTTAGGACACAACTACGAGCAGTACTTC	CASSLGHNYEQYF
TRBV6-2/TRBV6-3	NA	TRBD2	TRBJ2-7	TGTGCCAGCAGTTTAAAGCGGGGGGTATACGAGCAGTACTTC	CASSLKRGVYEQYF
TRBV5-1	many	NA	TRBJ2-1	TGCGCCAGCAGCCCCGGACTATACAATGAGCAGTTCTTC	CASSPGLYNEQFF
TRBV6-1	many	NA	TRBJ2-3	TGTGCCAGCACGACTGTCGCTAGCACAGATACGCAGTATTTT	CASTTVASTDTQYF
TRBV7-2	NA	NA	TRBJ2-3	TGTGCCAGCAGCTTGTGGGGGCAGAGCACAGATACGCAGTATTTT	CASSLWGQSTDTQYF
TRBV12-3/TRBV12-4	many	NA	TRBJ1-5	TGTGCCAGCAGTTTTAATAGGGATCAGCCCCAGCATTTT	CASSFNRDQPQHF
TRBV5-1	many	NA	TRBJ2-2	TGCGCCAGCAGGGATGGAGGAGTTAACACCGGGGAGCTGTTTTTT	CASRDGGVNTGELFF
TRBV7-9	many	NA	TRBJ2-4	TGTGCCAGCAGCAGTTCAGACAGAGCCAAAAACATTCAGTACTTC	CASSSSDRAKNIQYF
TRBV12-3/TRBV12-4	many	NA	TRBJ2-7	TGTGCCAGCAGTTCCTATTGGGCAGGCCACTACGAGCAGTACTTC	CASSSYWAGHYEQYF
TRBV11-2	many	TRBD1	TRBJ1-6	TGTGCCAGCAGCTTCACGGACAGGCCGAATTCACCCCTCCACTTT	CASSFTDRPNSPLHF
TRBV7-2	many	NA	TRBJ2-5	TGTGCCAGCAGCAAAGGACCGCAAGAGACCCAGTACTTC	CASSKGPQETQYF
TRBV7-2	many	NA	TRBJ2-1	TGTGCCAGCAGCTTAAGGAACGGCTTACAGGGGCAGTTCTTC	CASSLRNGLQGQFF